This entry lists 5 T cell receptor beta chains sequenced from one sample in a study of Graves' ophthalmopathy and Graves' hyperthyroidism. The sequenced template was RNA, covering the TCR beta CDR3 region. A first-round RT-PCR used HTBI primers, followed by a second-round multiplex PCR. Using its own MiXCR run on the multiplex PCR reads, TCRdb lists one record per CDR3 protein. The table includes 150,000 to 200,000 distinct CDR3 sequences, 39% detected once. Sequencing was carried out using peripheral blood. Receptor source: a man aged 30-40 years with Graves' ophthalmopathy.

V usage is TRBV6-1 and J usage is TRBJ1-1; D is undetermined. Trimming pared 1 base from V and 11 bases from J, leaving 14 bases between. Germline CDR1 and CDR2: MNHNS and SASEGT. This CDR3 contains 13 residues. Here the CDR3 reads CASSEGFQVEAFF. The DNA of the CDR3 is TGTGCCAGCAGTGAAGGTTTCCAAGTCGAGGCTTTCTTT.

At least ten counts were recorded for this clonotype. The chain is built from TRBV11-1 and TRBJ1-1; no clear D. Germline-derived CDR1 and CDR2 are SGHAT and FQDESV (reference sequence). The CDR3 covers 13 residues. The V and J ends lost 5 bases and 6 bases respectively, with 13 bases between them. The CDR3 DNA reads as TGTGCCAGCAGCCGCGGACTGCTGCCTGAAGCTTTCTTT. Its translation is CASSRGLLPEAFF.

In nucleotides, the CDR3 is TGTGCCAGCAGTTTTGAGGGGACAGCAAGGGCCGGGGAGCTGTTTTTT. Protein product: CASSFEGTARAGELFF. The chain employs TRBV12-3 or TRBV12-4 and TRBJ2-2; 7 bases are shared with TRBD1. With 3 bases clipped from V and 6 bases from J, the junction kept 10 bases outside the gene matches. The CDR3 has 16 residues.

This sequence joins TRBV6-2 or TRBV6-3 and TRBJ2-2; D not resolved. The CDR3 sequence is 14 residues long. V lost 6 bases to trimming and J lost 5 bases, with 13 bases between them. Germline V gene lookup returns CDR1 MNHEY and CDR2 SVGEGT. CDR3 DNA: TGTGCCAGCAGCAAACTACCGGAGACCGGGGAGCTGTTTTTT. Translation gives CASSKLPETGELFF.

In its sample, this clonotype was seen many times. This sequence joins TRBV6-2 or TRBV6-3 and TRBJ2-2; D is unclear. Deletions cut 6 bases from V and 1 base from J, with 6 bases between. CDR1 and CDR2 from the germline V gene are MNHEY and SVGEGT. CDR3 length: 13 residues. CDR3 amino acids: CASRRQNTGELFF. The CDR3 bases are TGTGCCAGCAGAAGACAGAACACCGGGGAGCTGTTTTTT.